This TCR beta chain was sequenced for a study of cytomegalovirus exposure and HLA in healthy donors. The PCR ran on 60 Vbeta and 13 Jbeta primers. The table came from immunoSEQ multiplex PCR; TCRdb's copy has only in-frame clones and leaves some out. The sample lists about 190,000 clones, approximately 85% occurring once. The germline CDR1 and CDR2 sequences are MNHEY and SMNVEV (reference sequence). This CDR3 contains 16 residues. Trimming stripped 0 bases from V and 2 bases from J, with 14 bases between. V usage is TRBV27 and J usage is TRBJ2-7; perhaps TRBD2 as D (7 bases). The specimen was PBMCs. The sequence was obtained from a woman under 30 in good health and CMV-seronegative. CDR3: CASSLSGGRGAYEQYF. CDR3 bases: TGTGCCAGCAGTTTATCGGGGGGGCGAGGGGCCTACGAGCAGTACTTC.